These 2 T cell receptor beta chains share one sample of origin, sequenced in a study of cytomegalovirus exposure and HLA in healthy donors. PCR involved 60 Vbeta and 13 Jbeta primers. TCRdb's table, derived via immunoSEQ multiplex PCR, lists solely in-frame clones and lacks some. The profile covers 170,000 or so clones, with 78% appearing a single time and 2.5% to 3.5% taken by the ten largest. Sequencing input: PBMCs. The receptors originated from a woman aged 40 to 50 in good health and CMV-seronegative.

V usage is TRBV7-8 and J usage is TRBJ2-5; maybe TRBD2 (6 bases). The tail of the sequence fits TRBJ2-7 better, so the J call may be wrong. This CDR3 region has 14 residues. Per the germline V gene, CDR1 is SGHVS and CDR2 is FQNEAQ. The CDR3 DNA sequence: TGTGCCAGCAGTGCCGGAGGGAGAGCCTACGAGCAGTACTTC. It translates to CASSAGGRAYEQYF.

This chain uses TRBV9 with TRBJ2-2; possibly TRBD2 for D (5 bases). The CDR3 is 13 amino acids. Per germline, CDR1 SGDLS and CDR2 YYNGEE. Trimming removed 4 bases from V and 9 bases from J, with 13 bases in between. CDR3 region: CASSLSSYRELFF. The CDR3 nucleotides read TGTGCCAGCAGCCTATCTAGCTACCGGGAGCTGTTTTTT.